The next 32 T cell receptor beta chains were all read from a single sample in a study of cytotoxic CD8 clonotypes in ibrutinib-treated CLL. Produced via immunoSEQ multiplex PCR; TCRdb's table is partial and in-frame only. This sample has 140,000 or so clones, with 70% to 80% found just once. The specimen comprised PBMCs, sampled after 12 months of ibrutinib treatment. The source is a human donor with chronic lymphocytic leukemia.

This clone was seen more than once but under ten times. The chain uses TRBV9 and TRBJ1-1, with D uncertain. V was cut by 3 bases and J by 0 bases, with 12 bases left in between. The CDR3 runs to 15 residues. Germline loops: CDR1 SGDLS, CDR2 YYNGEE. The CDR3 sequence: CASSGIQPMNTEAFF. CDR3 bases: TGTGCCAGCAGCGGAATACAGCCCATGAACACTGAAGCTTTCTTT.

This chain joins TRBV6-4 and TRBJ1-1, with D perhaps TRBD1 (5 bases). The V end was cut by 8 bases, the J end by 4 bases, with 14 bases between. Germline V gives CDR1 MRHNA, CDR2 SNTAGT. The CDR3 extends over 13 amino acids. The CDR3 DNA sequence: TGTGCCAGCCCAAACGACAGCGTCACTGAAGCTTTCTTT. This sequence encodes CASPNDSVTEAFF.

This chain uses TRBV19 with TRBJ2-7; D gene uncertain. V lost 1 base to trimming and J lost 2 bases, with 9 bases between them. The CDR3 runs 14 residues. Germline assignment: CDR1 LNHDA and CDR2 SQIVND (reference sequence). DNA for the CDR3: TGTGCCAGTAGTATAGCGGATGGAACCTACGAGCAGTACTTC. It codes for CASSIADGTYEQYF.

The rearrangement uses TRBV2 and TRBJ2-7; TRBD2 agrees at 12 bases. Germline-derived CDR1 and CDR2 are SNHLY and FYNNEI. The CDR3 covers 18 residues. Trimming took 0 bases from V and 4 from J; bases not matched to a gene: 10. CDR3 bases: TGTGCCAGCAGTGAAGCAAGGCTAGCGGGAGGGAAGTTATACGAGCAGTACTTC. This codes for CASSEARLAGGKLYEQYF.

The J gene is TRBJ2-3, the V gene TRBV11-2, with D perhaps matching TRBD1 (6 bases). This CDR3 has 13 amino acids. The V end was cut by 5 bases, the J end by 4 bases, with 10 bases between. The germline CDR1 and CDR2 sequences are SGHAT and FQNNGV. CDR3 nucleotide sequence: TGTGCCAGCAGCATGGCAGGGGCAGATACGCAGTATTTT. Its protein is CASSMAGADTQYF.

CDR3 protein: CASSPIQRSYEQYF. CDR3 bases: TGTGCCAGCAGCCCTATTCAGAGGTCCTACGAGCAGTACTTC. The J gene is TRBJ2-7, the V gene TRBV9; D call uncertain. This CDR3 is 14 amino acids long. Germline loops: CDR1 SGDLS, CDR2 YYNGEE. V was cut by 4 bases and J by 1 base, with 12 bases left in between.

This clone was seen once. This sequence joins TRBV5-6 and TRBJ1-1; D call uncertain. The germline gives CDR1 SGHDT, CDR2 YYEEEE. The CDR3 has 14 residues. Trimming took off 1 base at V and 3 bases at J, with 10 bases between the two ends. The CDR3 spells CASSLPQTYTEAFF. DNA of the CDR3: TGTGCCAGCAGCTTGCCACAGACTTACACTGAAGCTTTCTTT. The full variable domain, in which reference TRBV5-6 and TRBJ1-1 provide the parts outside the CDR3, is DAGVTQSPTHLIKTRGQQVTLRCSPKSGHDTVSWYQQALGQGPQFIFQYYEEEERQRGNFPDRFSGHQFPNYSSELNVNALLLGDSALYLCASSLPQTYTEAFFGQGTRLTVV.

The chain employs TRBV7-2 and TRBJ2-3; D is unresolved. CDR1 and CDR2 from the germline V gene are SGHTA and FQGNSA. The CDR3 extends over 14 amino acids. V dropped 4 bases and J dropped 0 bases, with 8 bases sitting between them. In DNA form, the CDR3 reads TGTGCCAGCAGCTCCCGAAAAAGCACAGATACGCAGTATTTT. Its protein is CASSSRKSTDTQYF.

The chain is built from TRBV4-3 and TRBJ2-7; D is unresolved. Germline V lookup: CDR1 LGHNA, CDR2 YSLEER. The CDR3 covers 12 residues. V lost 2 bases, J lost 6 bases, and 8 bases lay in between. CDR3 nucleotide sequence: TGCGCCAGCAGCCAAAGTCGAGGCGAGCAGTACTTC. Protein product: CASSQSRGEQYF.

This clone has a handful of counts. This chain connects TRBV4-2 to TRBJ2-7; no clear D gene. There are 13 residues in the CDR3. Germline CDR1 is LGHNA and CDR2 is YNFKEQ. Trimming left V 0 bases short and J 2 bases short, with 5 bases between. This CDR3 is CASSQDYAYEQYF. The CDR3 DNA is TGTGCCAGCAGCCAAGACTACGCCTACGAGCAGTACTTC.

The chain links TRBV30 to TRBJ1-2, with a weak D call TRBD1 (5 bases). Trimming left V 0 bases short and J 6 bases short, with 14 bases between. CDR1 is GTSNPN and CDR2 is SVGIG in the germline V gene (reference sequence). The CDR3 length is 14 residues. CDR3 nucleotides: TGTGCCTGGAGTGTACTGCAGGGAGAGAATGGCTACACCTTC. The encoded protein is CAWSVLQGENGYTF.

The V call is TRBV30, the J call TRBJ2-5; 12 nucleotides agree with TRBD1. The CDR3 is 13 amino acids. CDR1 and CDR2 from the germline V gene are GTSNPN and SVGIG (reference sequence). V trimming: 1 base; J trimming: 11 bases; junction bases outside the gene matches: 5. The CDR3 loop reads CAWSDRGQGAQYF. The CDR3 DNA reads TGTGCCTGGAGTGATAGGGGACAGGGGGCTCAGTACTTC.

The rearrangement links TRBV5-1 to TRBJ2-5; 7 bases align to TRBD1. Germline V gives CDR1 SGHRS, CDR2 YFSETQ. V lost 7 bases to trimming and J lost 2 bases; unmatched junction nucleotides: 11. The CDR3 covers 15 residues. The CDR3 sequence is CASSRSTGMQETQYF. DNA of the CDR3: TGCGCCAGCTCCCGTTCGACAGGGATGCAAGAGACCCAGTACTTC.

This clone was found once. The rearrangement uses TRBV6-5 and TRBJ2-7; D gene unclear. The CDR3 consists of 14 residues. The germline V gene encodes CDR1 MNHEY and CDR2 SVGAGI. V was cut by 0 bases and J by 4 bases, with 10 bases left in between. The CDR3 region has the DNA TGTGCCAGCAGTTACTCGCGGACCGTGTACGAGCAGTACTTC. Protein: CASSYSRTVYEQYF.

V and J are TRBV7-9 and TRBJ2-3; 7 positions match TRBD2. Per germline, CDR1 SEHNR and CDR2 FQNEAQ (reference sequence). The CDR3 is 15 residues long. With 4 bases clipped from V and 0 bases from J, the junction kept 4 bases outside the gene matches. CDR3 protein: CASSWRETSTDTQYF. In nucleotides, the CDR3 is TGTGCCAGCAGCTGGCGGGAGACCAGCACAGATACGCAGTATTTT.

The V gene is TRBV27, the J gene TRBJ2-7; 8 bases match TRBD1. Trimming removed 3 bases from V and 2 bases from J; junction bases left unmatched: 3. This CDR3 region has 14 residues. Germline V gene lookup returns CDR1 MNHEY and CDR2 SMNVEV (reference sequence). The CDR3 coding sequence is TGTGCCAGCAGTTTTCTGGACAGGGCCTACGAGCAGTACTTC. Translated, it gives CASSFLDRAYEQYF.

The CDR3 region is CSVEGGALATEAFF. For the CDR3, the DNA is TGCAGCGTTGAGGGGGGTGCGTTGGCCACTGAAGCTTTCTTT. V gene TRBV29-1 combines with J gene TRBJ1-1; the D gene is possibly TRBD1 (5 bases). This CDR3 region has 14 residues. V lost 3 bases to trimming and J lost 4 bases, with 15 bases between them. CDR1 and CDR2 from the germline V gene are SQVTM and ANQGSEA.

This chain links TRBV15 with TRBJ2-1; D remains unclear. V lost 1 base and J lost 4, with 5 bases in between. The CDR3 sequence is 13 residues long. Germline loops: CDR1 LNHNV, CDR2 YYDKDF (reference sequence). CDR3 bases: TGTGCCACCAGCAGAGGGGTATACAATGAGCAGTTCTTC. Translating gives CATSRGVYNEQFF. The complete variable domain, with remaining parts taken from reference TRBV15 and TRBJ2-1, reads DAMVIQNPRYQVTQFGKPVTLSCSQTLNHNVMYWYQQKSSQAPKLLFHYYDKDFNNEADTPDNFQSRRPNTSFCFLDIRSPGLGDTAMYLCATSRGVYNEQFFGPGTRLTVL.

The chain employs TRBV18 and TRBJ2-1; D perhaps matches TRBD1 (5 bases). Per the germline V gene, CDR1 is KGHSH and CDR2 is LQKENI. The CDR3 consists of 15 residues. V lost 1 base to trimming and J lost 6 bases, with 13 bases between them. The CDR3 protein is CASSPQRGASNEQFF. CDR3 sequence (DNA): TGTGCCAGCTCACCACAAAGGGGCGCGTCCAATGAGCAGTTCTTC.

The chain has TRBV11-2 and TRBJ2-1; 10 bases agree with TRBD2. Trimming removed 1 base from V and 5 bases from J; junction bases left unmatched: 5. Germline V gene sequence: CDR1 SGHAT, CDR2 FQNNGV. The CDR3 runs to 16 residues. The CDR3 sequence: CASSLAWLAGDNEQFF. The CDR3 DNA reads as TGTGCCAGCAGCTTAGCGTGGCTAGCGGGAGACAATGAGCAGTTCTTC.

The CDR3 spells CASNIYEQYF. The CDR3 DNA reads TGTGCCAGCAACATCTACGAGCAGTACTTC. The chain has TRBV6-5 and TRBJ2-7; unclear D gene. Per germline, CDR1 MNHEY and CDR2 SVGAGI. CDR3 length equals 10 residues. V was cut by 7 bases and J by 3 bases, with 4 bases left in between.

This chain uses TRBV7-2 with TRBJ2-7; D call uncertain. Germline V gene data show CDR1 as SGHTA and CDR2 as FQGNSA. The CDR3 has 13 residues. V lost 4 bases and J lost 2, with 9 bases in between. The DNA for the CDR3 is TGTGCCAGCAGCTCCCGGAGACCCTACGAGCAGTACTTC. Translation gives CASSSRRPYEQYF.

J is TRBJ2-5 and V is TRBV4-3; either TRBD1 or TRBD2 may supply D (5 bases each). There are 17 residues in the CDR3. V lost 1 base, J lost 4 bases, and 19 bases lay in between. Germline-derived CDR1 and CDR2 are LGHNA and YSLEER. The CDR3 bases are TGCGCCAGCAGCCAAGCCTGGCAGGTGAGAGGGACAGAGACCCAGTACTTC. Residues: CASSQAWQVRGTETQYF.

The chain has TRBV7-7 and TRBJ2-1; TRBD2 matches at 7 bases. The CDR3 covers 16 residues. Trimming at V came to 0 bases and at J to 2 bases, leaving 4 bases not matched to a gene. Per the germline V gene, CDR1 is SSHAT and CDR2 is FNYEAQ (reference sequence). The CDR3 here is CASSLAVGGPYNEQFF. The DNA of the CDR3 is TGTGCCAGCAGCTTAGCCGTGGGAGGGCCCTACAATGAGCAGTTCTTC.

The chain joins TRBV7-7 to TRBJ2-2; 11 positions agree with TRBD2. J was trimmed by 5 bases and V by 3 bases; bases with no gene match: 5. This CDR3 spans 16 amino acids. Looked up from germline, CDR1 is SSHAT and CDR2 is FNYEAQ (reference sequence). CDR3 in DNA: TGTGCCAGCAGCTTCTTAGCGGGAGGGCCAACCGGGGAGCTGTTTTTT. Protein sequence: CASSFLAGGPTGELFF.

The chain carries TRBV9 and TRBJ2-7; 10 nucleotides agree with TRBD1. CDR1 and CDR2 (germline): SGDLS, YYNGEE. The CDR3 contains 16 residues. The V segment lost 2 bases and the J segment 0 bases; nucleotides outside the gene matches: 5. The CDR3 bases are TGTGCCAGCAGCGTGAGACAGGGGGCGAGCTCCTACGAGCAGTACTTC. It specifies CASSVRQGASSYEQYF.

This sequence joins TRBV28 and TRBJ1-2; no clear D. Trimming removed 5 bases from V and 4 bases from J, with 14 bases in between. Germline V CDR1 and CDR2: MDHEN, SYDVKM. The CDR3 runs 14 residues. CDR3 nucleotide sequence: TGTGCCAGCAGTCCTGAATTGGAGGGCTATGGCTACACCTTC. This translates into CASSPELEGYGYTF.

The chain's CDR3 is CASSHGSGRARETQYF. CDR3 DNA: TGCGCCAGCAGCCACGGTAGCGGGAGGGCCAGGGAGACCCAGTACTTC. J is TRBJ2-5 and V is TRBV4-3; 11 bases agree with TRBD2. In germline, CDR1 is LGHNA, CDR2 YSLEER. The CDR3 spans 16 residues. V shed 3 bases, J shed 5 bases, and the junction held 8 bases outside the gene matches.

This clone showed up just once. The chain joins TRBV14 to TRBJ1-1, with a weak D call TRBD1 (5 bases). The CDR3 length is 21 residues. V lost 0 bases to trimming and J lost 1 base, with 27 bases between them. CDR1 is SGHDN and CDR2 is FVKESK in the germline V gene. The CDR3 nucleotides are TGTGCCAGCAGCCAAGATGGAGGGACCGGGGAGGTCATTGGGAGGAACACTGAAGCTTTCTTT. It specifies CASSQDGGTGEVIGRNTEAFF. The whole variable domain, filled in from reference TRBV14 and TRBJ1-1, reads EAGVTQFPSHSVIEKGQTVTLRCDPISGHDNLYWYRRVMGKEIKFLLHFVKESKQDESGMPNNRFLAERTGGTYSTLKVQPAELEDSGVYFCASSQDGGTGEVIGRNTEAFFGQGTRLTVV.

This chain uses TRBV7-9 with TRBJ2-4, with unresolved D. Deletions cut 5 bases from V and 0 bases from J, with 8 bases between. Germline V gives CDR1 SEHNR, CDR2 FQNEAQ (reference sequence). CDR3 length: 14 amino acids. Here the CDR3 DNA reads TGTGCCAGCAGCGAAAAACTAGCCAAAAACATTCAGTACTTC. Protein sequence: CASSEKLAKNIQYF.

This chain connects TRBV7-9 to TRBJ2-2, with 7 bases identical to TRBD2. Germline loops: CDR1 SEHNR, CDR2 FQNEAQ (reference sequence). The trim removed 5 bases at V and 0 bases at J, leaving 6 bases unmatched. This CDR3 contains 16 residues. The CDR3 is CASSTLAVANTGELFF. The CDR3 DNA reads TGTGCCAGCAGCACCCTAGCGGTAGCGAACACCGGGGAGCTGTTTTTT.

This chain joins TRBV5-1 and TRBJ2-3; no definite D call. Germline CDR1 is SGHRS and CDR2 is YFSETQ. This CDR3 has 12 amino acids. V lost 4 bases to trimming and J lost 4 bases, with 7 bases between them. The CDR3 DNA reads TGCGCCAGCAGCATACACGCAGATACGCAGTATTTT. The encoded protein is CASSIHADTQYF.